Included here is one TCR beta chain sequence, with context. The antigen remains unidentified. The sample comes from a study of siplizumab effects on memory and regulatory T cells. Study-wide results and limits: Mappable alloreactive CD4+ clones were on average around 66% Treg-derived with siplizumab, about 26% in controls. There appeared to be greater diversity in naive T cells than in memory cells, and naive T cells seemed major contributors to the alloresponse. Roughly 80-95% of dividing CD4+ or CD8+ clones were without an attributable naive or memory phenotype.

Assay: immunoSEQ multiplex PCR; the TCRdb copy retains only in-frame clones and omits some. This table has some 100,000 clones, about 90% appearing once. The CDR3 is 15 amino acids. V gave up 0 bases and J gave up 0 bases, with 6 bases separating them. Germline CDR1 SGHTA, CDR2 FQGTGA. The origin of this receptor is a human donor in good health. Sequencing was performed on Tregs sorted from blood. The V and J genes are TRBV7-3 and TRBJ2-1; TRBD1 is a possible D gene (6 bases). The CDR3 sequence: CASSLTGGSYNEQFF. The CDR3 DNA follows: TGTGCCAGCAGCTTAACAGGGGGCTCCTACAATGAGCAGTTCTTC.